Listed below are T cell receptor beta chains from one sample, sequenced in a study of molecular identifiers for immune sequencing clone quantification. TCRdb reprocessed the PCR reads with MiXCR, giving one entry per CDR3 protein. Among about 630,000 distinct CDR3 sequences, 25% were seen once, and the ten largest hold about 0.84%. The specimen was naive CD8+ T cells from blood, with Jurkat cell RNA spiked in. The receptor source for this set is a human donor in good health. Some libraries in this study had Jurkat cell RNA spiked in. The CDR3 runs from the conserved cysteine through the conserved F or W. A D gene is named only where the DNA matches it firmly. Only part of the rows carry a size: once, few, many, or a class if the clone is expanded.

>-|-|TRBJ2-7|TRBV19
TGTGCCAGTAGTATGTCGGCAGCCAGTTCCTACGAGCAGTACTTC
CASSMSAASSYEQYF
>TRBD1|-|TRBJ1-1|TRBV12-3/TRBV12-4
TGTGCCAGCAGTTCTCCGGGACAGTACACTGAAGCTTTCTTT
CASSSPGQYTEAFF
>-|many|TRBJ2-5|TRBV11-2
TGTGCCAGCAGCCTGACCCCGCTAGCGTCTGAGACCCAGTACTTC
CASSLTPLASETQYF
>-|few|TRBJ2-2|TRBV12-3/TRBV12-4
TGTGCCAGCAGTTTTTTTCAGTCGAACACCGGGGAGCTGTTTTTT
CASSFFQSNTGELFF
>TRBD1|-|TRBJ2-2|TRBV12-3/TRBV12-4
TGTGCCAGCAGTTCCCACGGACAGGGGGGTGGGTCCGGGGAGCTGTTTTTT
CASSSHGQGGGSGELFF
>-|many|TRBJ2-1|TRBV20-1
TGCAGTGCGCGGACCTCCAGCTCCTACAATGAGCAGTTCTTC
CSARTSSSYNEQFF
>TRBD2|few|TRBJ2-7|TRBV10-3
TGTGCCATCAGTAGACTAGCGGGAGAAGATGAGCAGTACTTC
CAISRLAGEDEQYF
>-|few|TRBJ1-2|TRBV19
TGTGCCAGTAGTATAGGAGGCCGGGCCTTATATGGCTACACCTTC
CASSIGGRALYGYTF
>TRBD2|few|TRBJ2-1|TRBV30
TGTGCCTGGAGTACTAGCGGGAGCTACAATGAGCAGTTCTTC
CAWSTSGSYNEQFF
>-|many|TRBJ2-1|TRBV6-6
TGTGCCAGCAGTTACGAGAACAATGAGCAGTTCTTC
CASSYENNEQFF
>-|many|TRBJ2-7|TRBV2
TGTGCCAGCATTCCCCCGGGCGGTTACGAGCAGTACTTC
CASIPPGGYEQYF
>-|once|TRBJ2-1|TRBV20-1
TGCAGTGCGCGGGACTCCGAAACCTACGAGCAGTTCTTC
CSARDSETYEQFF
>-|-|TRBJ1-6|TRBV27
TGTGCCAGCAGTTTATCGATGGGGTCCCCCCTCCACTTT
CASSLSMGSPLHF
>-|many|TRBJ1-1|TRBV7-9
TGTGCCAGCAGCTTTGCCAGGGGCCCTGAAGCTTTCTTT
CASSFARGPEAFF
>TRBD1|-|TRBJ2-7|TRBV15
TGTGCCACCAGCAGAGAGATAACAGGGGGCCTTTGGGAGCGGTACTTC
CATSREITGGLWERYF
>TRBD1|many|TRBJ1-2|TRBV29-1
TGCAGCGTTGAATACCGGGACAGGCGCCGGGAATTC
CSVEYRDRRREF
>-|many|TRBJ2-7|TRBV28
TGTGCCAGCAGTCCCGCACGGCCATTCTCCTACGAGCAGTACTTC
CASSPARPFSYEQYF
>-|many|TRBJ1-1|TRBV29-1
TGCAGCTTCCTCGACAGTAACACTGAAGCTTTCTTT
CSFLDSNTEAFF
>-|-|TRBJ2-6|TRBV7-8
TGTGCCAGCAGCTTACGCAGACCGGGGTACGGGGCCAACGTCCTGACTTTC
CASSLRRPGYGANVLTF
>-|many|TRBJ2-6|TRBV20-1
TGCAGTGCTTCGGGATCCGGGGCCAACGTCCTGACTTTC
CSASGSGANVLTF
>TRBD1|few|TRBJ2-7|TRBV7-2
TGTGCCAGCAGCCCAGGGACAGGATATGGCGAGCAGTACTTC
CASSPGTGYGEQYF
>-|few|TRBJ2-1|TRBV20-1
TGCAGTGCTAGAGATCTCCAGACAAGGTTTGTGAATGAGCAGTTCTTC
CSARDLQTRFVNEQFF
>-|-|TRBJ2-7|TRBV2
TGTGCCAGCAGTGAACCTAGCTCCTACGAGCAGTACTTC
CASSEPSSYEQYF
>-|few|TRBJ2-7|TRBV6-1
TGTGCCGGGTCAGGTTCCTCCTACGAGCAGTACTTC
CAGSGSSYEQYF
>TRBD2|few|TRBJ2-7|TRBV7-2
TGTGCCAGCAGCTCCTTAGCGGGGACCAACTACGAGCAGTACTTC
CASSSLAGTNYEQYF
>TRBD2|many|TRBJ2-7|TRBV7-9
TGTGCCAGCAGCTCAAGCCAACTAGCGGGAGGTACCGAGCAGTACTTC
CASSSSQLAGGTEQYF
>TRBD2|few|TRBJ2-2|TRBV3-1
TGTGCCAGCAGCCTCTCCGTGGGTAGCGGGGCTATATCTCTGAACACCGGGGAGCTGTTTTTT
CASSLSVGSGAISLNTGELFF
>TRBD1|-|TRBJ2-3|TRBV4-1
TGCGCCAGCAGCCAAGACAGGGGGTTCGTAGATACGCAGTATTTT
CASSQDRGFVDTQYF